Each of the 25 T cell receptor beta chains below was sequenced from the same sample in a study of T cells after yellow fever vaccination. TCRdb passed the 5' RACE reads through MiXCR, listing each CDR3 protein once. The table records hundreds of thousands of distinct CDR3 sequences, around 9.3% of them present only once. This sample comprised CD4+ T cells sorted from PBMCs, obtained 5 days after the yellow fever booster vaccination. These receptors all stem from a man between 18 and 35 years old who received the YFV17D yellow fever vaccine.

The rearrangement uses TRBV5-1 and TRBJ2-1; tentative D call: TRBD2 (5 bases). This CDR3 region has 14 residues. CDR1 is SGHRS, CDR2 YFSETQ, per germline. V lost 0 bases to trimming and J lost 9 bases, with 13 bases between them. CDR3 sequence (DNA): TGCGCCAGCAGCTTGGGGGCCCGGGCGGGTGAGCAGTTCTTC. Its protein product is CASSLGARAGEQFF. The full variable domain, rest sourced from reference TRBV5-1 and TRBJ2-1, is KAGVTQTPRYLIKTRGQQVTLSCSPISGHRSVSWYQQTPGQGLQFLFEYFSETQRNKGNFPGRFSGRQFSNSRSEMNVSTLELGDSALYLCASSLGARAGEQFFGPGTRLTVL.

This clonotype was seen a few times. This chain joins TRBV7-2 and TRBJ1-6; D call uncertain. Germline V gene lookup returns CDR1 SGHTA and CDR2 FQGNSA. The CDR3 is made up of 15 amino acids. Trimming stripped 1 base from V and 0 bases from J, with 4 bases between. In DNA, the CDR3 is TGTGCCAGCAGCTTAGTAGGCTCCTATAATTCACCCCTCCACTTT. Its translation is CASSLVGSYNSPLHF.

This clonotype was recorded a few times. The chain has TRBV4-1 and TRBJ2-5; 8 bases fit TRBD2. V lost 0 bases, J lost 0 bases, and 6 bases stayed unmatched. Germline values: CDR1 MGHRA, CDR2 YSYEKL. The CDR3 has 17 residues. CDR3 DNA sequence: TGCGCCAGCAGCCAAGAATCCCCTAGCGGGTACCAAGAGACCCAGTACTTC. Its translation: CASSQESPSGYQETQYF.

The J gene is TRBJ2-1, the V gene TRBV3-1; 9 bases line up with TRBD2. The CDR3 runs 16 residues. The germline V gene encodes CDR1 LGHDT and CDR2 YNNKEL (reference sequence). V dropped 1 base and J dropped 7; count of bases not matched to a gene: 8. The CDR3 loop is CASSQVGGGVINEQFF. The CDR3 nucleotides are TGTGCCAGCAGCCAAGTAGGCGGGGGGGTGATAAATGAGCAGTTCTTC.

This clonotype has only a few counts. The CDR3: CASSPTRGFGANVLTF. CDR3 DNA: TGTGCCAGCTCACCAACGAGAGGGTTTGGGGCCAACGTCCTGACTTTC. The chain has TRBV18 and TRBJ2-6; the D gene is possibly TRBD2 (5 bases). V was trimmed by 2 bases and J by 3 bases, leaving 11 bases between them. The CDR3 sequence is 16 residues long. Germline lookup yields CDR1 KGHSH and CDR2 LQKENI. The full variable domain, completed using reference TRBV18 and TRBJ2-6, is NAGVMQNPRHLVRRRGQEARLRCSPMKGHSHVYWYRQLPEEGLKFMVYLQKENIIDESGMPKERFSAEFPKEGPSILRIQQVVRGDSAAYFCASSPTRGFGANVLTFGAGSRLTVL.

This clonotype has more than one count but fewer than ten. This chain uses TRBV29-1 with TRBJ1-5; TRBD1 matches 7 bases. The CDR3 spans 14 residues. V lost 5 bases to trimming and J lost 0 bases; unmatched junction nucleotides: 4. Per germline, CDR1 SQVTM and CDR2 ANQGSEA. The CDR3 spells CSVTGQDSNQPQHF. CDR3 coding DNA: TGCAGCGTTACCGGACAGGATAGCAATCAGCCCCAGCATTTT. The full variable domain, in which reference TRBV29-1 and TRBJ1-5 provide the parts outside the CDR3, is SAVISQKPSRDICQRGTSLTIQCQVDSQVTMMFWYRQQPGQSLTLIATANQGSEATYESGFVIDKFPISRPNLTFSTLTVSNMSPEDSSIYLCSVTGQDSNQPQHFGDGTRLSIL.

The V gene is TRBV27, the J gene TRBJ1-6; possibly TRBD1 for D (5 bases). The ends were cut back, 3 bases at V and 3 bases at J, with 9 bases in the middle. The CDR3 loop spans 15 amino acids. Germline CDR1 reads MNHEY; CDR2 reads SMNVEV (reference sequence). For the CDR3, the DNA is TGTGCCAGCAGTTTGGAGGGGAACTATAATTCACCCCTCCACTTT. This gives the protein CASSLEGNYNSPLHF.

This clonotype has just a few counts. This rearrangement joins TRBV20-1 to TRBJ2-7; the D gene is possibly TRBD1 (6 bases). There are 13 residues in the CDR3. CDR1 and CDR2 (germline): DFQATT, SNEGSKA (reference sequence). The ends were cut back, 2 bases at V and 1 base at J, with 9 bases in the middle. For the CDR3, the DNA is TGCAGTGCTAGATACAGGGATTCCTACGAGCAGTACTTC. It yields the protein CSARYRDSYEQYF.

This clonotype appeared a single time. The chain employs TRBV5-4 and TRBJ2-1; maybe TRBD2 (6 bases). Trimming stripped 6 bases from V and 5 bases from J, with 15 bases between. The CDR3 contains 14 residues. Per the germline V gene, CDR1 is SGHNT and CDR2 is YYREEE (reference sequence). This chain's CDR3 is CASISGGAHNEQFF. CDR3 DNA: TGTGCCAGCATTAGTGGCGGGGCCCACAATGAGCAGTTCTTC.

V gene TRBV9 combines with J gene TRBJ2-3; TRBD2 is a possible D gene (5 bases). The CDR3 is 16 amino acids. Trimming pared 2 bases from V and 4 bases from J, leaving 17 bases between. Germline values: CDR1 SGDLS, CDR2 YYNGEE. The DNA of the CDR3 is TGTGCCAGCAGCGTGAGGGCGGACCCTCAATCAGATACGCAGTATTTT. Translating it yields CASSVRADPQSDTQYF.

This clonotype was seen many times. V and J are TRBV7-2 and TRBJ1-5; 7 nucleotides agree with TRBD1. Germline values: CDR1 SGHTA, CDR2 FQGNSA. V dropped 4 bases and J dropped 4; count of bases not matched to a gene: 1. CDR3 length: 13 residues. The CDR3 DNA reads TGTGCCAGCAGCTCGGACAGGAATCAGCCCCAGCATTTT. Translation: CASSSDRNQPQHF. Looking up the rest from reference TRBV7-2 and TRBJ1-5 gives the full variable domain: GAGVSQSPSNKVTEKGKDVELRCDPISGHTALYWYRQSLGQGLEFLIYFQGNSAPDKSGLPSDRFSAERTGGSVSTLTIQRTQQEDSAVYLCASSSDRNQPQHFGDGTRLSIL.

The chain links TRBV11-2 to TRBJ2-1; TRBD2 is a possible D gene (5 bases). Germline V gene sequence: CDR1 SGHAT, CDR2 FQNNGV. The CDR3 length is 13 residues. Trimming took 8 bases from V and 10 from J, leaving 18 bases between them. Here the CDR3 reads CASGLSGLGEQFF. As DNA, the CDR3 is TGTGCCAGCGGATTGTCTGGACTTGGGGAGCAGTTCTTC. Variable domain in full (rest from reference TRBV11-2 and TRBJ2-1): EAGVAQSPRYKIIEKRQSVAFWCNPISGHATLYWYQQILGQGPKLLIQFQNNGVVDDSQLPKDRFSAERLKGVDSTLKIQPAKLEDSAVYLCASGLSGLGEQFFGPGTRLTVL.

Ten or more counts support this clonotype. The CDR3 protein is CASSYGTLVGETQYF. The CDR3 nucleotides read TGCGCCAGCAGCTACGGGACTCTAGTTGGGGAGACCCAGTACTTC. The chain employs TRBV5-1 and TRBJ2-5; the D gene is possibly TRBD2 (6 bases). The V gene's germline CDR1 is SGHRS and CDR2 YFSETQ. CDR3 length equals 15 residues. The germline V and J ends were trimmed by 3 bases and 5 bases, with 17 bases remaining between them.

This clonotype was picked up many times. CDR3 nucleotides: TGTGCCAGCAGCTTAGTTTATGAGCAGTTCTTC. Residues: CASSLVYEQFF. The chain employs TRBV7-9 and TRBJ2-1; D gene ambiguous. In germline, CDR1 is SEHNR, CDR2 FQNEAQ (reference sequence). CDR3 length: 11 amino acids. Trimming shortened V by 1 base and J by 8 bases, and 3 bases separated the two germline ends.

This clonotype showed up just a few times. The CDR3 loop is CASSLEAPNQPQHF. The CDR3 DNA reads TGTGCCAGCAGCTTAGAGGCCCCCAATCAGCCCCAGCATTTT. The chain links TRBV7-8 to TRBJ1-5; D not certain. Trimming stripped 1 base from V and 3 bases from J, with 7 bases between. The CDR3 is made up of 14 amino acids. Germline-derived CDR1 and CDR2 are SGHVS and FQNEAQ.

This clonotype occurred a few times. The chain couples TRBV7-2 to TRBJ1-2; 7 nucleotides line up with TRBD1. CDR3 length equals 15 residues. Germline V gene sequence: CDR1 SGHTA, CDR2 FQGNSA. J gave up 3 bases and V 3 bases, and 7 bases lay outside the gene matches. CDR3 DNA: TGTGCCAGCAGCTTGAGCGGGACAGCTTACTATGGCTACACCTTC. Residues: CASSLSGTAYYGYTF.

This clonotype was recorded at least ten times. V gene TRBV5-6 combines with J gene TRBJ1-6, with 8 bases fitting TRBD1. V lost 4 bases, J lost 10 bases, and 13 bases stayed unmatched. CDR3 size: 16 residues. CDR1 is SGHDT, CDR2 YYEEEE, per germline. The CDR3 here is CASSPRQGKWESPLHF. The DNA of the CDR3 is TGTGCCAGCAGCCCGAGACAGGGGAAGTGGGAATCACCCCTCCACTTT.

This clonotype was detected only a few times. This chain links TRBV5-1 with TRBJ2-7, with 8 bases aligning to TRBD1. The CDR3 covers 16 residues. Germline lookup yields CDR1 SGHRS and CDR2 YFSETQ. The ends lost 0 bases at V and 4 bases at J; junction bases unmatched: 9. CDR3 bases: TGCGCCAGCAGCTTGGTCCCAGGGGGCGCGGGGTACGAGCAGTACGTC. Its protein product is CASSLVPGGAGYEQYV.

This clonotype was seen a handful of times. The chain recombines TRBV7-9 with TRBJ2-5; no reliable D call. This CDR3 is built from 15 residues. Germline V gene sequence: CDR1 SEHNR, CDR2 FQNEAQ (reference sequence). Trimming stripped 2 bases from V and 2 bases from J, with 12 bases between. CDR3 in amino acids: CASSLYAPEQETQYF. The CDR3 DNA reads as TGTGCCAGCAGCTTATACGCCCCGGAGCAAGAGACCCAGTACTTC.

This clonotype was found a few times. The CDR3 bases are TGTGCCAGTACTAGCGGGGGCTCAGATACGCAGTATTTT. Protein product: CASTSGGSDTQYF. The chain uses TRBV7-2 and TRBJ2-3; 11 nucleotides line up with TRBD2. CDR3 length: 13 amino acids. CDR1 is SGHTA and CDR2 is FQGNSA in the germline V gene. The V gene end was trimmed by 9 bases and the J gene end by 4 bases; junction bases not matched to a gene: 3.

This clonotype was counted only a few times. The chain is built from TRBV11-3 and TRBJ2-3, with 12 bases aligning to TRBD1. CDR1 is SGHNT and CDR2 is YENEEA in the germline V gene. With 5 bases clipped from V and 5 bases from J, the junction kept 5 bases outside the gene matches. This CDR3 has 15 residues. CDR3 DNA: TGTGCCAGCAGCCCGGGACAGGGGGCCGTAGATACGCAGTATTTT. Protein: CASSPGQGAVDTQYF.

This clonotype was found a few times. This rearrangement joins TRBV4-3 to TRBJ2-1, with TRBD2 matching 8 bases. Germline V CDR1 and CDR2: LGHNA, YSLEER. The CDR3 runs to 17 residues. The J segment lost 0 bases and the V segment lost 0 bases, leaving 4 bases of the junction unmatched. This CDR3 is CASSQDQGTSSYNEQFF. CDR3 sequence (DNA): TGCGCCAGCAGCCAAGATCAGGGGACTAGCTCCTACAATGAGCAGTTCTTC.

This clonotype was counted many times. The J gene is TRBJ2-7, the V gene TRBV12-3 or TRBV12-4; D is perhaps TRBD1 or TRBD2 (5 bases each). V gave up 7 bases and J gave up 5 bases, with 21 bases separating them. The length of the CDR3 is 15 residues. The chain's CDR3 is CASNEIKTGTDEQYV. CDR3 DNA: TGTGCCAGCAATGAAATAAAGACCGGGACGGACGAGCAGTACGTC.

The chain recombines TRBV7-2 with TRBJ1-2, with D possibly TRBD1 on 5 matching bases. The length of the CDR3 is 14 residues. Trimming pared 2 bases from V and 5 bases from J, leaving 12 bases between. Germline CDR1 SGHTA, CDR2 FQGNSA. The CDR3 DNA follows: TGTGCCAGCAGCTTATTGGCAGGGTTGTATGGCTACACCTTC. It is translated as CASSLLAGLYGYTF.

The V call is TRBV5-1, the J call TRBJ1-2, with no clear D. The V end was cut by 0 bases, the J end by 1 base, with 13 bases between. This CDR3 region has 16 residues. Looked up from germline, CDR1 is SGHRS and CDR2 is YFSETQ. The CDR3 DNA sequence: TGCGCCAGCAGCTTGGGCGACACCAGAGTTAACTATGGCTACACCTTC. This codes for CASSLGDTRVNYGYTF.